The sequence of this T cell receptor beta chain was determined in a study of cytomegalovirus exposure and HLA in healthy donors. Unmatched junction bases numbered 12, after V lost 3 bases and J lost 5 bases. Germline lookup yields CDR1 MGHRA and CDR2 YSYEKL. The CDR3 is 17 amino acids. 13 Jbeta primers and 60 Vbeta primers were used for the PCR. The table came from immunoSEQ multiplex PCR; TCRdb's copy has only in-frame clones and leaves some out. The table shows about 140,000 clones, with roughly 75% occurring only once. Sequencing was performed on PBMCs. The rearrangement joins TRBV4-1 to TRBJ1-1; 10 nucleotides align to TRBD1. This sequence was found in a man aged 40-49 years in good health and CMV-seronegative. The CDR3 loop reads CASSHPRDRGGGTEAFF. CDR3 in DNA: TGCGCCAGCAGCCACCCCCGGGACAGGGGTGGGGGGACTGAAGCTTTCTTT.